This T cell receptor (beta chain) was profiled in a study of beta chain features in type 1 diabetes. This clone was counted a few times. Its antigen is still unknown. The study, taken as a whole, reports: All four CD4+ subsets of Type 1 diabetes patients contained TCRB CDR3s that were moderately but significantly shorter.

This CDR3 comprises 17 residues. Per the germline V gene, CDR1 is SGHNT and CDR2 is YYREEE (reference sequence). J was trimmed by 5 bases and V by 6 bases; bases with no gene match: 18. The sequenced template was cDNA made from the entire isolated RNA. Naive, central memory and regulatory T cell samples averaged roughly 3.6 million immunoSEQ reads each. Libraries were prepared by immunoSEQ multiplex PCR; TCRdb keeps only in-frame clonotypes and omits some of them. The data hold around 650,000 clones, with about an eighth observed a single time. This receptor was obtained from a young man with type 1 diabetes. The rearrangement links TRBV5-4 to TRBJ2-5, with 8 bases lining up with TRBD2. Sequenced: naive CD4+ T cells from blood. This CDR3 reads CASTQWGSGAEGETQYF. CDR3 in DNA: TGTGCCAGCACCCAGTGGGGTAGCGGGGCCGAGGGCGAGACCCAGTACTTC.